This entry lists 18 T cell receptor beta chains sequenced from one sample in a study of glioma-infiltrating T cells (TCRdb year 2016). TCRdb records Illumina MiSeq as the sequencer. TCR alpha and beta CDR3 regions were amplified with the iRepertoire nested amplicon-rescue multiplex PCR (arm-PCR) platform from RNA. TCRdb reran the public reads through fastp at Q25 and MiXCR, keeping productive beta chains. Rows are unified per CDR3 protein, each entry keeping the most common DNA and genes. The sample table contains around 350,000 distinct CDR3 sequences; only one count was recorded for roughly 41% of them. In total, the top ten clones hold 12% of the sample. Sequencing used glioma tissue, nonneoplastic brain tissue, or PBMCs (not recorded which). All receptors come from a human donor with low-grade glioma or glioblastoma, undergoing nonglioma brain surgery, or in good health (not recorded which).

The chain links TRBV4-1 to TRBJ1-2; the match to TRBD1 covers 8 bases. Germline trimming cut 0 bases from V and 8 bases from J; bases unmatched to any gene: 14. Germline V gene lookup returns CDR1 MGHRA and CDR2 YSYEKL. The CDR3 contains 17 residues. The CDR3 DNA sequence: TGCGCCAGCAGCCAAGACGAGGTGACAGGGGTTTATTACGGCTACACCTTC. This encodes CASSQDEVTGVYYGYTF.

V usage is TRBV7-2 and J usage is TRBJ1-6; 10 bases agree with TRBD1. The germline V gene encodes CDR1 SGHTA and CDR2 FQGNSA. Trimming at V came to 5 bases and at J to 7 bases, leaving 2 bases not matched to a gene. This CDR3 is 14 amino acids long. CDR3 loop: CASSPGQGNSPLHF. The CDR3 bases are TGTGCCAGCAGCCCGGGACAGGGGAATTCACCCCTCCACTTT.

The rearrangement uses TRBV4-1 and TRBJ1-2, with 10 positions matching TRBD1. With V trimmed by 0 bases and J by 4 bases, 5 bases remained unmatched. Per germline, CDR1 MGHRA and CDR2 YSYEKL. This CDR3 contains 16 residues. CDR3 amino acids: CASSQEGGQGIYGYTF. The CDR3, as DNA: TGCGCCAGCAGCCAAGAGGGGGGACAGGGGATCTATGGCTACACCTTC.

This clonotype was picked up a small number of times. The V call is TRBV6-5, the J call TRBJ2-1; 7 bases are shared with TRBD2. The junction had 13 bases not matched to a gene; V was cut back by 2 bases and J by 6 bases. Germline lookup yields CDR1 MNHEY and CDR2 SVGAGI. The CDR3 has 17 residues. DNA of the CDR3: TGTGCCAGCAGTTACCCCGAGCGGCGGGAGCCCGTCAATGAGCAGTTCTTC. Translation gives CASSYPERREPVNEQFF.

V is TRBV5-4 and J is TRBJ1-5; 8 bases fit TRBD1. Germline-derived CDR1 and CDR2 are SGHNT and YYREEE (reference sequence). This CDR3 contains 15 residues. The V and J ends lost 3 bases and 3 bases, in that order; junction bases with no gene match: 5. CDR3: CASSSGQAINQPQHF. As DNA, the CDR3 is TGTGCCAGCAGCTCGGGACAGGCGATCAATCAGCCCCAGCATTTT.

This clonotype was observed many times. CDR3 sequence reads: CASSFELGNEKLFF. As DNA, the CDR3 is TGTGCCAGCAGTTTCGAGTTGGGAAATGAAAAACTGTTTTTT. The rearrangement uses TRBV28 and TRBJ1-4, with D unclear. CDR1 MDHEN and CDR2 SYDVKM come from the germline V gene. The V gene lost 3 bases and the J gene lost 5 bases, with 10 bases spanning the gap. The CDR3 is made up of 14 amino acids.

The genes are TRBV18 and TRBJ2-3; TRBD2 matches at 9 bases. The CDR3 sequence is 18 residues long. The germline V gene encodes CDR1 KGHSH and CDR2 LQKENI. V shed 2 bases and J 3 bases; nucleotides not matched to a gene: 12. CDR3 nucleotides: TGTGCCAGCTCACCAGGAATCGTAGCGGGAGATCGAACAGATACGCAGTATTTT. It is translated as CASSPGIVAGDRTDTQYF.

The chain carries TRBV20-1 and TRBJ2-5; TRBD2 matches 9 bases. The CDR3 spans 15 residues. The J segment lost 3 bases and the V segment lost 2 bases, leaving 7 bases of the junction unmatched. CDR1 is DFQATT, CDR2 SNEGSKA, per germline (reference sequence). CDR3: CSARSFGTSKETQYF. DNA of the CDR3: TGCAGTGCTAGATCCTTCGGGACTAGCAAAGAGACCCAGTACTTC.

This clonotype has only one observation. The gene calls are TRBV24-1 and TRBJ2-5; perhaps TRBD1 as D (5 bases). The CDR3 extends over 13 amino acids. CDR1 and CDR2 (germline): KGHDR, SFDVKD. V lost 7 bases and J lost 7, with 15 bases in between. The CDR3 DNA reads as TGTGCCACCAGGGGGCGAAGCTCCGTGACCCAGTACTTC. Protein product: CATRGRSSVTQYF.

There are a few counts of this clonotype. Sequence at one end of the junction differs from germline and may be a read error. The chain couples TRBV7-7 to TRBJ2-7; 9 bases line up with TRBD1. The CDR3 length is 15 residues. The germline V gene encodes CDR1 SSHAT and CDR2 FNYEAQ (reference sequence). Written as DNA, the CDR3 is TGTGCTAGCAGCCCTCAGACAGGGGGTCCCTACGAGCAGTACTTC. Translated: CASSPQTGGPYEQYF.

The chain uses TRBV7-8 and TRBJ2-1, with no clear D. The CDR3 length is 13 residues. Germline V gene sequence: CDR1 SGHVS, CDR2 FQNEAQ. Trimming took 7 bases from V and 1 from J, leaving 8 bases between them. The CDR3 reads CASTPRSYNEQFF. The CDR3 bases are TGTGCCAGCACCCCCCGGTCCTACAATGAGCAGTTCTTC.

On this clonotype itself: The junction and the germline gene differ at one end; a read error may be behind it. The chain carries TRBV6-2 or TRBV6-3 and TRBJ1-1; the D gene is possibly TRBD1 (6 bases). This CDR3 is 15 amino acids long. From germline, CDR1 is MNHEY and CDR2 SVGEGT. The CDR3, as DNA: TGCGCCAGCAGCTTTGCCGACAGGCCGGACACTGAAGCTTTCTTT. As protein: CASSFADRPDTEAFF.

V is TRBV28 and J is TRBJ2-4; D remains ambiguous. The CDR3 has 14 amino acids. Trimming left V 2 bases short and J 0 bases short, with 5 bases between. CDR1 MDHEN and CDR2 SYDVKM come from the germline V gene. CDR3 amino acids: CASSLSGAKNIQYF. CDR3 nucleotides: TGTGCCAGCAGTTTAAGTGGAGCCAAAAACATTCAGTACTTC.

This chain connects TRBV14 to TRBJ2-7; D is ambiguous. V dropped 4 bases and J dropped 4 bases, with 11 bases sitting between them. From germline, CDR1 is SGHDN and CDR2 FVKESK. The CDR3 contains 13 residues. The CDR3 DNA is TGTGCCAGCAGCCCGAGCCACATATACGAGCAGTACTTC. This translates into CASSPSHIYEQYF.

To note about this clonotype: A single base separates this from a much larger clone, so it may be a read error. The V and J genes are TRBV27 and TRBJ1-5; D unclear. Germline V lookup: CDR1 MNHEY, CDR2 SMNVEV (reference sequence). The CDR3 is 16 amino acids. This CDR3 is CASSLKLPAGNQPKHF. DNA of the CDR3: TGTGCCAGCAGTTTAAAACTCCCCGCTGGCAATCAGCCCAAGCATTTT.

About this clonotype itself: Its ends do not fully match the called genes, so a read error is possible. The chain's CDR3 is CASSLYGRDSQETQYF. CDR3 bases: TGTGCCAGTAGCCTTTACGGGAGGGACTCACAAGAGACCCAGTACTTC. The chain links TRBV14 to TRBJ2-1; TRBD2 matches at 8 bases. The J call may be mistaken, given a closer DNA end match to TRBJ2-5. CDR1 and CDR2 from the germline V gene are SGHDN and FVKESK. The CDR3 totals 16 residues.

About this clonotype itself: A junction boundary mismatches the germline segment, possibly from a read error. The genes are TRBV7-7 and TRBJ1-2, with a possible D match to TRBD1 (5 bases). There are 15 residues in the CDR3. Germline V gene lookup returns CDR1 SSHAT and CDR2 FNYEAQ (reference sequence). The CDR3 bases are TGTGCTAGCAGCCCTCTCCCCGAGGGGTTGCATGGCTACACCTTC. Translated: CASSPLPEGLHGYTF.

The chain carries TRBV28 and TRBJ2-3; D perhaps matches TRBD2 (5 bases). Per germline, CDR1 MDHEN and CDR2 SYDVKM. V lost 3 bases and J 4 bases, leaving 17 bases between the germline ends. This CDR3 has 16 amino acids. CDR3 coding DNA: TGTGCCAGCAGTTTCGTTCAGCCGTGGAGGTCAGATACGCAGTATTTT. Residues: CASSFVQPWRSDTQYF.